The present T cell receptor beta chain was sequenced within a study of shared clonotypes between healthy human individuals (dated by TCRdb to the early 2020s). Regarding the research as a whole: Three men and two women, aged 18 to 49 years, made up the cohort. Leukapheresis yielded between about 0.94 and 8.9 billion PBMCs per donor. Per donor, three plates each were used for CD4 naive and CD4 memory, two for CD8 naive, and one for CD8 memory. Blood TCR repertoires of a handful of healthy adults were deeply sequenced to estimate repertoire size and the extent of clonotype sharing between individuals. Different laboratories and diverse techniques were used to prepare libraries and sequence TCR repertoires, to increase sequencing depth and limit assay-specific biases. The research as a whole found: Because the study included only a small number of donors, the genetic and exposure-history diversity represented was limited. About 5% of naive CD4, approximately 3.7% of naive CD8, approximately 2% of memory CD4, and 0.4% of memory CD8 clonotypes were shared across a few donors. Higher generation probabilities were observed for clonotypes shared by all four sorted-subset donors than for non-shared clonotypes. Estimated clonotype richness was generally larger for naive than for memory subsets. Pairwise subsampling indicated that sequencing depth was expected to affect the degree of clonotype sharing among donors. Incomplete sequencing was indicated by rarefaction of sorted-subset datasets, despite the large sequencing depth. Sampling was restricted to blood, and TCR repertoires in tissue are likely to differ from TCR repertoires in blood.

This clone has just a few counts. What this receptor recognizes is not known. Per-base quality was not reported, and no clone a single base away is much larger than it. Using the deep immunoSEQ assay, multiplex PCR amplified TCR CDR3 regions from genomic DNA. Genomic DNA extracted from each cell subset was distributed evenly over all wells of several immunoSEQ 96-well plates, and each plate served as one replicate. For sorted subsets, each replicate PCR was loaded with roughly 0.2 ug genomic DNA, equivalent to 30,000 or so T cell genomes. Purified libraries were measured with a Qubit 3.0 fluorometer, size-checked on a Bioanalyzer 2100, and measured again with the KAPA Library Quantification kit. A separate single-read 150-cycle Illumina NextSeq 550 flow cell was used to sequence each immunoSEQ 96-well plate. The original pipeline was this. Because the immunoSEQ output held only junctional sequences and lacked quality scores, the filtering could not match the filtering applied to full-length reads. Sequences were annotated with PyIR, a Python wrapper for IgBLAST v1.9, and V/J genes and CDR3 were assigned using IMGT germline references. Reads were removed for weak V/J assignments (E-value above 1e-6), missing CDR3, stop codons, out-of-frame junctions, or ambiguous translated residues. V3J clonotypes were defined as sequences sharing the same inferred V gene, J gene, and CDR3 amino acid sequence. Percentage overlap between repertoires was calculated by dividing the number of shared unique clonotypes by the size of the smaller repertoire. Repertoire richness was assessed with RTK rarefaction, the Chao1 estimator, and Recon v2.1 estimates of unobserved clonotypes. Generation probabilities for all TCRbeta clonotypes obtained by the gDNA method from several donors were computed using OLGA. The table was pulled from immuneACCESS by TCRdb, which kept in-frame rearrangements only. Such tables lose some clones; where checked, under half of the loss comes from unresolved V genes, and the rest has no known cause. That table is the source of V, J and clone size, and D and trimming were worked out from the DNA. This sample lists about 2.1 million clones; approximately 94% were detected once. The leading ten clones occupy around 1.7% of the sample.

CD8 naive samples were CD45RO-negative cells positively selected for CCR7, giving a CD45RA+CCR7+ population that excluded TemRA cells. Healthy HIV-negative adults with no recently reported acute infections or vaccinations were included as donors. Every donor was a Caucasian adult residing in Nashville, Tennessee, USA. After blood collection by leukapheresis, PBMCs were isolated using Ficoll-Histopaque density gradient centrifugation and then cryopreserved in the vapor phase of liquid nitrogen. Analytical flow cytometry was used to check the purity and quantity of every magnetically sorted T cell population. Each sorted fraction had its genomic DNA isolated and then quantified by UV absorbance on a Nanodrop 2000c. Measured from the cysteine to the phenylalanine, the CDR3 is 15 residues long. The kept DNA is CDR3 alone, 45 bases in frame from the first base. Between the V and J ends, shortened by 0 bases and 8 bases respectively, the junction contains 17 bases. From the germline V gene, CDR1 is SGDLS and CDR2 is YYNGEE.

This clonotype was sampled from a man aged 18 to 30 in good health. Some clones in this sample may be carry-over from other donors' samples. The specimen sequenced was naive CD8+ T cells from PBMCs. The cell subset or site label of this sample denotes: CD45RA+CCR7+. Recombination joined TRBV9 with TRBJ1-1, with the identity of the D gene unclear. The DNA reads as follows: TGTGCCAGCAGCGTAGATGGCTGGGGAGTTGCGGAAGCTTTCTTT. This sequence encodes CASSVDGWGVAEAFF.